A selection of T cell receptor beta chains follows, all from one sample in a study of blood T cell repertoires in COVID-19. Some clones are missing from TCRdb's copy, which holds only in-frame ones; the method was immunoSEQ multiplex PCR. The sample yields about 170,000 clones, 83% seen once. Sequencing was done on a sample of peripheral blood. These receptors originate from a woman aged 80 or over with acute or convalescent COVID-19. Each CDR3 is given with its conserved first and last residue. D genes are given only for firm matches. Clone size is not always given. Where it is, it says once, few, many or a class for expanded clones.

TRBD1	TRBV19	TRBJ1-1	NA	CASTLRQGGEAFF	TGTGCCAGTACTCTAAGACAGGGTGGTGAAGCTTTCTTT
NA	TRBV5-4	TRBJ1-5	NA	CASSLAGVSNQPQHF	TGTGCCAGCAGCTTGGCAGGGGTTAGCAATCAGCCCCAGCATTTT
NA	TRBV6-1	TRBJ2-3	NA	CASSEAPRIDTQYF	TGTGCCAGCAGTGAAGCCCCCAGAATAGATACGCAGTATTTT
NA	TRBV19	TRBJ1-1	once	CARLVGLCDTEAFF	TGTGCCAGGCTAGTGGGACTCTGCGACACTGAAGCTTTCTTT
TRBD1	TRBV24-1	TRBJ2-3	NA	CATSASGQGTSTDTQYF	TGTGCCACCAGTGCCTCAGGACAGGGGACTAGCACAGATACGCAGTATTTT
NA	TRBV21-1	TRBJ2-1	once	CAPTQSVNEQFF	TGTGCCCCCACGCAATCAGTCAATGAGCAGTTCTTC
TRBD1	TRBV2	TRBJ1-5	NA	CASRRGRFDSNQPQHF	TGTGCCAGCAGAAGGGGGCGTTTTGATAGCAATCAGCCCCAGCATTTT
NA	TRBV19	TRBJ1-1	NA	CASSRSVAGNMNTEAFF	TGTGCCAGTAGCCGATCTGTGGCAGGGAATATGAACACTGAAGCTTTCTTT
NA	TRBV16	TRBJ1-5	NA	CASSPQNQPQHF	TGTGCCAGCAGTCCCCAGAATCAGCCCCAGCATTTT
TRBD1	TRBV19	TRBJ1-1	few	CASTPRWTGQEAFF	TGTGCCAGTACCCCGCGCTGGACGGGACAGGAAGCTTTCTTT
NA	TRBV9	TRBJ1-4	NA	CASSKDTSGSEKLFF	TGTGCCAGCAGCAAAGACACTAGTGGGAGTGAAAAACTGTTTTTT
NA	TRBV2	TRBJ2-5	NA	CASSDWGRRETQYF	TGTGCCAGCAGTGATTGGGGGCGACGAGAGACCCAGTACTTC
NA	TRBV2	TRBJ1-3	NA	CASSDSVPSNTIYF	TGTGCCAGCAGTGACAGCGTACCATCAAACACCATATATTTT
NA	TRBV18	TRBJ2-2	NA	CVSSPRQGNTVDTGELFF	TGTGTCAGCTCACCTCGCCAGGGTAATACGGTGGACACCGGGGAGCTGTTTTTT
NA	TRBV4-3	TRBJ2-3	NA	CASSRVVVQGVTDTQYF	TGCGCCAGCAGCCGAGTTGTGGTACAGGGTGTCACAGATACGCAGTATTTT
NA	TRBV2	TRBJ2-1	NA	CASLKEPTNYNEQFF	TGTGCCAGCCTGAAGGAACCGACTAACTACAATGAGCAGTTCTTC
NA	TRBV6-5	TRBJ1-4	NA	CASRGGVGEKLFF	TGTGCCAGTAGGGGAGGGGTAGGTGAAAAACTGTTTTTT
NA	TRBV27	TRBJ1-1	NA	CASSRLSGPRTEAFF	TGTGCCAGCAGCAGGCTTAGCGGTCCAAGAACTGAAGCTTTCTTT
NA	TRBV25-1	TRBJ2-2	NA	CASSKDNRNTGELFF	TGTGCCAGCAGTAAGGACAACAGGAACACCGGGGAGCTGTTTTTT
NA	TRBV7-2	TRBJ1-4	few	CASSATGSQEEKLFF	TGTGCCAGCAGCGCCACAGGGTCGCAGGAGGAAAAACTGTTTTTT
TRBD1	TRBV18	TRBJ1-4	NA	CASSPDRVEEKLFF	TGTGCCAGCTCACCGGACAGGGTTGAGGAAAAACTGTTTTTT
TRBD2	TRBV11-2	TRBJ2-7	NA	CASRFSGGHGEQYF	TGTGCCAGCAGATTTAGCGGGGGCCACGGCGAGCAGTACTTC
TRBD1	TRBV7-8	TRBJ1-2	NA	CASGSDRGDGYTF	TGTGCCAGCGGTTCGGACAGGGGTGATGGCTACACCTTC
NA	TRBV6-5	TRBJ1-2	NA	CASSYGAGVYGYTF	TGTGCCAGCAGTTACGGCGCAGGGGTCTATGGCTACACCTTC
NA	TRBV18	TRBJ2-1	NA	CASSLRTRRPNEQFF	TGTGCCAGCTCACTTAGAACTAGGCGGCCCAATGAGCAGTTCTTC
NA	TRBV5-1	TRBJ2-7	NA	CASRERQLAYEQYF	TGCGCCAGCAGAGAAAGACAGCTTGCCTACGAGCAGTACTTC
TRBD2	TRBV3-1/TRBV3-2	TRBJ2-1	once	CASSHGQGQDPPTSGSRYNEQFF	TGTGCCAGCAGCCATGGACAGGGCCAAGATCCGCCAACTAGCGGGAGTAGATACAATGAGCAGTTCTTC
TRBD1	TRBV7-8	TRBJ2-7	NA	CASSFGTGVYEQYF	TGTGCCAGCAGCTTTGGGACAGGGGTTTACGAGCAGTACTTC
NA	TRBV5-6	TRBJ2-7	NA	CASSSGGEQYF	TGTGCCAGCAGTTCCGGGGGCGAGCAGTACTTC
TRBD1	TRBV9	TRBJ2-7	NA	CASSVGQGAGYEQYF	TGTGCCAGCAGCGTCGGACAGGGGGCAGGCTACGAGCAGTACTTC
NA	TRBV7-9	TRBJ2-3	NA	CASSLTTSTDTQYF	TGTGCCAGCAGCTTGACTACTAGCACAGATACGCAGTATTTT
TRBD2	TRBV5-1	TRBJ2-3	NA	CASSFTGGSRADTQYF	TGCGCCAGCAGCTTCACTGGCGGGAGTCGCGCAGATACGCAGTATTTT
TRBD1	TRBV4-3	TRBJ1-2	NA	CASSQVGGQGYGYTF	TGCGCCAGCAGCCAAGTTGGAGGACAGGGGTATGGCTACACCTTC
NA	TRBV5-6	TRBJ1-6	once	CASSSGGGRGNSPLHF	TGTGCCAGCAGCTCCGGCGGGGGTCGAGGTAATTCACCCCTCCACTTT
TRBD2	TRBV7-2	TRBJ2-3	once	CASSRTSGATDTQYF	TGTGCCAGCAGCCGGACTAGCGGGGCCACAGATACGCAGTATTTT
TRBD1	TRBV10-3	TRBJ2-5	NA	CAINQGQLQETQYF	TGTGCCATCAACCAGGGACAGCTCCAAGAGACCCAGTACTTC
NA	TRBV11-3	TRBJ2-1	NA	CASSPTGLLNEQFF	TGTGCCAGCAGCCCCACAGGATTACTCAATGAGCAGTTCTTC
TRBD1	TRBV6-5	TRBJ2-7	NA	CASSRQGYSYEQYF	TGTGCCAGCAGTCGACAGGGCTACTCCTACGAGCAGTACTTC
NA	TRBV5-1	TRBJ1-2	few	CASSPGLSYGYTF	TGCGCCAGCAGCCCCGGACTGTCCTATGGCTACACCTTC
NA	TRBV5-1	TRBJ1-1	once	CASTLRGLNTEAFF	TGCGCCAGCACCCTACGGGGATTGAACACTGAAGCTTTCTTT
NA	TRBV18	TRBJ1-6	NA	CASSPAGINSPLHF	TGTGCCAGCTCACCCGCAGGGATAAATTCACCCCTCCACTTT
NA	TRBV10-3	TRBJ1-1	NA	CAIRANTEAFF	TGTGCCATCAGGGCGAACACTGAAGCTTTCTTT
NA	TRBV20-1	TRBJ1-4	few	CSASGTGEKLFF	TGCAGTGCAAGTGGTACAGGCGAAAAACTGTTTTTT
NA	TRBV7-2	TRBJ1-3	NA	CASSPVRGSGNTIYF	TGTGCCAGCAGCCCAGTCAGGGGCTCCGGAAACACCATATATTTT